Each of the 8 T cell receptor beta chains below was sequenced from the same sample in a study of blood T cells in healthy people across ages. A second PCR of about 7 to 11 cycles used a sample-barcoded 5' primer and a J-beta primer mix. TCRdb itself ran the 5' RACE reads through MiXCR, one entry per CDR3 protein. The sample consists of hundreds of thousands of distinct CDR3 sequences, 25% to 30% of them appearing once. Sample: blood. The receptor set was obtained from an elderly woman in good health.

The chain couples TRBV9 to TRBJ2-3; 11 bases agree with TRBD2. V gave up 3 bases and J gave up 2 bases; unmatched junction bases: 8. CDR1 is SGDLS, CDR2 YYNGEE, per germline. The CDR3 loop spans 17 amino acids. The DNA for the CDR3 is TGTGCCAGCAGCGCAAGTAGCGGGGGGGGTCTCACAGATACGCAGTATTTT. Its protein is CASSASSGGGLTDTQYF.

This clonotype was seen a single time. This may stem from a read error, because a much larger clone lies one nucleotide away. The chain has TRBV5-1 and TRBJ2-1; tentatively, D is TRBD2 (5 bases). Germline V lookup: CDR1 SGHRS, CDR2 YFSETQ. The CDR3 contains 15 residues. Trimming stripped 0 bases from V and 4 bases from J, with 11 bases between. The CDR3: CASSLERVDYNEQFF. In DNA, the CDR3 is TGCGCCAGCAGCTTGGAGAGGGTTGATTACAATGAGCAGTTCTTC.

The chain links TRBV9 to TRBJ2-3, with 12 nucleotides matching TRBD2. In germline, CDR1 is SGDLS, CDR2 YYNGEE. This CDR3 region has 16 residues. Unmatched junction bases numbered 5, after V lost 4 bases and J lost 2 bases. CDR3 in amino acids: CASSMGLAGTTDTQYF. The CDR3 bases are TGTGCCAGCAGCATGGGACTAGCGGGTACCACAGATACGCAGTATTTT.

The sample holds a few counts of this clonotype. The chain employs TRBV14 and TRBJ1-2, with D possibly matching TRBD1 (5 bases). CDR1 and CDR2 from the germline V gene are SGHDN and FVKESK. The V and J ends lost 5 bases and 8 bases respectively, with 21 bases between them. The CDR3 covers 15 residues. CDR3 sequence: CASSSGTRGVGGYTF. The CDR3, as DNA: TGTGCCAGCAGCTCGGGAACGAGGGGCGTCGGGGGCTACACCTTC.

The J gene is TRBJ1-4, the V gene TRBV20-1; D is possibly TRBD1 (5 bases). This CDR3 has 10 amino acids. CDR1 is DFQATT and CDR2 is SNEGSKA in the germline V gene (reference sequence). The V end lost 7 bases, the J end lost 8 bases, and 8 bases lay between the germline ends. The CDR3, as DNA: TGCAGTGGGGGGGGGGAAAAACTGTTTTTT. It specifies CSGGGEKLFF.

The rearrangement uses TRBV20-1 and TRBJ1-1, with a tentative D call TRBD1 (5 bases). In germline, CDR1 is DFQATT, CDR2 SNEGSKA (reference sequence). V lost 4 bases and J lost 0, with 9 bases in between. The CDR3 has 13 residues. CDR3 residues: CSANRGLNTEAFF. DNA for the CDR3: TGCAGTGCTAATCGGGGCTTGAACACTGAAGCTTTCTTT.

The chain employs TRBV20-1 and TRBJ1-3, with 12 bases lining up with TRBD1. V was clipped by 6 bases and J by 2 bases; unmatched bases: 14. Germline assignment: CDR1 DFQATT and CDR2 SNEGSKA (reference sequence). CDR3 length: 18 residues. CDR3 DNA sequence: TGCAGTGCGCATGCCGGGACAGGGGGCAAAGTGACTGGAAACACCATATATTTT. This translates into CSAHAGTGGKVTGNTIYF.

This clonotype was observed at least ten times. The chain employs TRBV18 and TRBJ2-7, with 10 bases fitting TRBD2. Germline trimming cut 3 bases from V and 5 bases from J; bases unmatched to any gene: 4. The CDR3 is 14 residues long. Germline CDR1 reads KGHSH; CDR2 reads LQKENI. The CDR3 loop is CASSPGTSAHEQYF. The DNA for the CDR3 is TGTGCCAGCTCACCCGGGACTAGCGCCCACGAGCAGTACTTC.